Listed here are 23 T cell receptor beta chains from one sample, sequenced in a study of blood T cell repertoires in COVID-19. The protocol was immunoSEQ multiplex PCR, while the TCRdb copy is restricted to in-frame clones and leaves out a portion. The table lists about 200,000 clones, roughly nine tenths of them singletons. Material: peripheral blood. These receptors were taken from a woman aged 70-85 years with acute or convalescent COVID-19.

This clone was detected only once. V and J are TRBV7-2 and TRBJ1-5, with 9 bases matching TRBD1. V trimming: 5 bases; J trimming: 7 bases; junction bases outside the gene matches: 6. The CDR3 contains 14 residues. The V gene's germline CDR1 is SGHTA and CDR2 FQGNSA. The CDR3: CASSPRTGDQPQHF. DNA for the CDR3: TGTGCCAGCAGCCCCCGGACAGGGGACCAGCCCCAGCATTTT.

This chain uses TRBV11-1 with TRBJ1-6; maybe TRBD1 (5 bases). V gave up 3 bases and J gave up 5 bases, with 8 bases separating them. In germline, CDR1 is SGHAT, CDR2 FQDESV (reference sequence). The CDR3 extends over 14 amino acids. The CDR3 DNA reads TGTGCCAGCAGCTTCTCAGGGAATAATTCACCCCTCCACTTT. It codes for CASSFSGNNSPLHF.

The chain recombines TRBV25-1 with TRBJ2-1; D might be TRBD1 (5 bases). CDR3 size: 11 residues. The germline V gene has CDR1 MGHDK and CDR2 SYGVNS. With 3 bases removed from V and 9 bases from J, the gap between germline ends came to 6 bases. The CDR3 reads CASSEQGEQFF. The CDR3 DNA sequence: TGTGCCAGCAGTGAGCAGGGTGAGCAGTTCTTC.

V gene TRBV27 combines with J gene TRBJ1-5; 7 bases are shared with TRBD1. Germline values: CDR1 MNHEY, CDR2 SMNVEV (reference sequence). The J segment lost 2 bases and the V segment lost 1 base, leaving 5 bases of the junction unmatched. CDR3 length equals 16 residues. CDR3 sequence reads: CASSLWRGPGNQPQHF. CDR3 DNA: TGTGCCAGCAGTTTATGGAGGGGGCCTGGCAATCAGCCCCAGCATTTT.

The CDR3 loop is CASSEAGQGLEQYF. In DNA form, the CDR3 reads TGTGCCAGCAGTGAAGCGGGACAGGGACTCGAGCAGTACTTC. This chain uses TRBV2 with TRBJ2-7; 9 bases are shared with TRBD1. Trimming removed 0 bases from V and 6 bases from J; junction bases left unmatched: 3. The CDR3 is 14 residues long. CDR1 and CDR2 (germline): SNHLY, FYNNEI.

The sample holds one count of this clone. V is TRBV19 and J is TRBJ2-1; 7 bases fit TRBD1. The CDR3 consists of 15 residues. Germline V gene sequence: CDR1 LNHDA, CDR2 SQIVND (reference sequence). Trimming at V came to 4 bases and at J to 4 bases, leaving 7 bases not matched to a gene. CDR3 nucleotides: TGTGCCAGTAGTACATACAGGGGACCGTACAATGAGCAGTTCTTC. Protein sequence: CASSTYRGPYNEQFF.

This clone appeared a single time. The gene calls are TRBV5-1 and TRBJ2-5; D perhaps matches TRBD1 (6 bases). Germline V gene sequence: CDR1 SGHRS, CDR2 YFSETQ. Deletions cut 0 bases from V and 5 bases from J, with 17 bases between. The CDR3 is made up of 16 amino acids. This CDR3 is CASSLGSPGGGETQYF. CDR3 nucleotides: TGCGCCAGCAGCTTGGGGTCTCCTGGGGGCGGGGAGACCCAGTACTTC.

The chain is built from TRBV28 and TRBJ1-6; D is possibly TRBD1 (6 bases). V shed 3 bases and J shed 10 bases, with 19 bases lying between them. The CDR3 has 16 amino acids. Per the germline V gene, CDR1 is MDHEN and CDR2 is SYDVKM. As DNA, the CDR3 is TGTGCCAGCAGTTTGACAGGTGGGGTAAAGGGGTCACCCCTCCACTTT. Translated, it gives CASSLTGGVKGSPLHF. Full variable domain (remainder filled in from reference TRBV28 and TRBJ1-6): DVKVTQSSRYLVKRTGEKVFLECVQDMDHENMFWYRQDPGLGLRLIYFSYDVKMKEKGDIPEGYSVSREKKERFSLILESASTNQTSMYLCASSLTGGVKGSPLHFGNGTRLTVT.

The chain combines TRBV19 with TRBJ1-2, with a possible D match to TRBD1 (6 bases). Trimming pared 1 base from V and 5 bases from J, leaving 17 bases between. CDR1 and CDR2 from the germline V gene are LNHDA and SQIVND (reference sequence). The CDR3 extends over 16 amino acids. CDR3 nucleotide sequence: TGTGCCAGTAGTATAGTTTATCCGGGACATCTGTATGGCTACACCTTC. Its protein is CASSIVYPGHLYGYTF.

The rearrangement uses TRBV7-2 and TRBJ2-2; possibly TRBD1 for D (6 bases). The CDR3 runs to 15 residues. V was pared by 2 bases and J by 4 bases, with 11 bases between. Germline-derived CDR1 and CDR2 are SGHTA and FQGNSA. The CDR3 region is CASSLTGITTGELFF. DNA of the CDR3: TGTGCCAGCAGCTTAACAGGGATTACCACCGGGGAGCTGTTTTTT.

This sequence joins TRBV7-9 and TRBJ2-5; 7 bases agree with TRBD2. CDR1 is SEHNR and CDR2 is FQNEAQ in the germline V gene (reference sequence). The CDR3 length is 15 residues. The ends lost 8 bases at V and 7 bases at J; junction bases unmatched: 16. CDR3 nucleotides: TGTGCCAGCCGAGACGGGGCTAGCGGCCTCGGGACCCAGTACTTC. Translation gives CASRDGASGLGTQYF.

The J gene is TRBJ2-7, the V gene TRBV5-4, with a weak D call TRBD1 (6 bases). Trimming left V 2 bases short and J 6 bases short, with 9 bases between. This CDR3 is 12 amino acids long. Germline V CDR1 and CDR2: SGHNT, YYREEE (reference sequence). The CDR3 spells CASSLTGLEQYF. As DNA, the CDR3 is TGTGCCAGCAGCTTAACAGGGCTCGAGCAGTACTTC.

The chain combines TRBV7-2 with TRBJ1-2, with a weak D call TRBD1 (5 bases). Germline CDR1 is SGHTA and CDR2 is FQGNSA. Trimming left V 1 base short and J 0 bases short, with 9 bases between. The CDR3 consists of 15 residues. The CDR3 region has the DNA TGTGCCAGCAGCTTAGAAAAGGGGACTAACTATGGCTACACCTTC. This sequence encodes CASSLEKGTNYGYTF.

The chain links TRBV6-5 to TRBJ1-6; 8 nucleotides match TRBD1. The CDR3 is 13 amino acids. CDR1 is MNHEY, CDR2 SVGAGI, per germline. Trimming took 7 bases from V and 10 from J; bases not matched to a gene: 6. The CDR3 DNA reads TGTGCCAGCATTGGACAGGGACGATCACCCCTCCACTTT. Residues: CASIGQGRSPLHF.

This clone appeared a single time. CDR3 sequence reads: CASSRLDLAGEAYNEQFF. The CDR3, as DNA: TGTGCCAGCAGCCGATTAGATCTAGCGGGAGAAGCCTACAATGAGCAGTTCTTC. J is TRBJ2-1 and V is TRBV11-3; 10 nucleotides align to TRBD2. This CDR3 contains 18 residues. V was pared by 5 bases and J by 2 bases, with 12 bases of the junction left unmatched. The germline V gene has CDR1 SGHNT and CDR2 YENEEA.

The chain couples TRBV5-1 to TRBJ2-7; TRBD1 is a possible D gene (5 bases). Trimming took 6 bases from V and 3 from J, leaving 16 bases between them. The V gene's germline CDR1 is SGHRS and CDR2 YFSETQ. This CDR3 has 14 residues. The CDR3 protein is CASKNSPTVYEQYF. CDR3 sequence (DNA): TGCGCCAGCAAAAACAGCCCGACAGTCTACGAGCAGTACTTC. The full variable domain, with the rest looked up from reference TRBV5-1 and TRBJ2-7, is KAGVTQTPRYLIKTRGQQVTLSCSPISGHRSVSWYQQTPGQGLQFLFEYFSETQRNKGNFPGRFSGRQFSNSRSEMNVSTLELGDSALYLCASKNSPTVYEQYFGPGTRLTVT.

The rearrangement links TRBV5-1 to TRBJ1-6; 9 nucleotides agree with TRBD1. CDR1 and CDR2 from the germline V gene are SGHRS and YFSETQ. Trimming removed 4 bases from V and 8 bases from J; junction bases left unmatched: 7. The CDR3 length is 15 residues. Written as DNA, the CDR3 is TGCGCCAGCAGCCAGGGGACAGGGACGGATTCACCCCTCCACTTT. Amino acids: CASSQGTGTDSPLHF.

The chain couples TRBV10-1 to TRBJ2-3; maybe TRBD1 (5 bases). Trimming removed 10 bases at V and 7 bases at J, with 18 bases between. The CDR3 covers 13 residues. The germline CDR1 and CDR2 sequences are WNHNN and SYGVQD (reference sequence). The CDR3 spells CATAVGEANTQYF. The DNA for the CDR3 is TGCGCCACGGCGGTAGGGGAAGCAAATACGCAGTATTTT.

V and J are TRBV4-3 and TRBJ2-7; 7 bases agree with TRBD2. Germline loops: CDR1 LGHNA, CDR2 YSLEER. J was trimmed by 6 bases and V by 0 bases; bases with no gene match: 11. The CDR3 length is 16 residues. CDR3 region: CASSQDLDGRLGEQYF. In DNA, the CDR3 is TGCGCCAGCAGCCAAGATTTGGACGGGAGGTTGGGCGAGCAGTACTTC.

The rearrangement joins TRBV10-2 to TRBJ2-7, with D perhaps matching TRBD1 (8 bases). Germline V gives CDR1 WSHSY, CDR2 SAAADI. V gave up 2 bases and J gave up 4 bases, with 12 bases separating them. The CDR3 runs to 14 residues. The CDR3 DNA reads as TGCGCCAGCAGTGAGGGACAGGGAGGGTACGAGCAGTACTTC. It specifies CASSEGQGGYEQYF.

The chain recombines TRBV28 with TRBJ1-1; D is perhaps TRBD1 (6 bases). Germline values: CDR1 MDHEN, CDR2 SYDVKM. The length of the CDR3 is 15 residues. The CDR3 coding sequence is TGTGCTACCGCCCCCGGACAGAGTAAGAACACTGAAGCTTTCTTT. Protein: CATAPGQSKNTEAFF.

Remarks on this clone: Other DNA variants within this sample encode the same CDR3. The V and J genes are TRBV9 and TRBJ1-1, with D perhaps TRBD1 (5 bases). This CDR3 spans 13 amino acids. The ends were cut back, 3 bases at V and 1 base at J, with 7 bases in the middle. CDR1 and CDR2 (germline): SGDLS, YYNGEE. The CDR3 is CASSAQGNTEAFF. The DNA for the CDR3 is TGTGCCAGCAGCGCTCAGGGGAACACTGAAGCTTTCTTT.

Worth noting for this clone: The junction does not match germline at one end; this may be a read error. The chain couples TRBV29-1 to TRBJ1-2; tentative D call: TRBD1 (5 bases). This CDR3 region has 10 residues. Germline-derived CDR1 and CDR2 are SQVTM and ANQGSEA. The CDR3 coding sequence is TGCAGCGTTACTGAAGGACATCGTCGCTTC. It is translated as CSVTEGHRRF.